This T cell receptor beta chain was observed in a study of beta chain features in type 1 diabetes. Study-wide findings and caveats: Shortening that was moderate but significant affected the TCRB CDR3s of Type 1 diabetes patients in all four CD4+ subsets. Lower insertion and higher deletion counts appeared at VDJ junctions in type 1 diabetes patients.

This clone occurred many times. The antigen remains unidentified. Sequencing targeted expressed TCRB transcripts, as all isolated RNA had been reverse transcribed. Clones were read by immunoSEQ multiplex PCR, and TCRdb kept only the in-frame ones, dropping some. Of more than 110,000 clones listed, 6.9% were seen once; the top ten hold roughly 1.4%. Germline CDR1 reads KGHSH; CDR2 reads LQKENI. The CDR3 is 15 amino acids. After removal of 4 bases from V and 3 bases from J, the junction contained 4 bases not matched to a gene. The sample consisted of central memory CD4+ T cells from blood. The V gene is TRBV18, the J gene TRBJ2-2; 8 bases are a match to TRBD2. This TCR derives from a woman younger than 45 in good health. This CDR3 is CASSRLAGDTGELFF. Here the CDR3 DNA reads TGTGCCAGCTCACGCCTAGCGGGCGACACCGGGGAGCTGTTTTTT.